What follows are 24 T cell receptor beta chains derived from one specimen sequenced in a study of OX40 agonist ivuxolimab in advanced cancers. The method was immunoSEQ multiplex PCR; TCRdb's version includes in-frame clones alone and lacks a portion of them. The table lists 80,000 to 100,000 clones, around 88% of them singletons. The sequencing here drew on CD4+ or CD8+ T cells sorted from blood, taken in a trial of the OX40 agonist ivuxolimab. All receptors derive from an adult with an advanced solid tumor such as melanoma, head and neck, liver or kidney cancer.

This clone was found once. CDR3 DNA: TGCAGCGTTGATCAAGGGACCCACTCTGGGGCCAACGTCCTGACTTTC. Translating it yields CSVDQGTHSGANVLTF. V gene TRBV29-1 combines with J gene TRBJ2-6; D might be TRBD1 or TRBD2, each matching 5 bases. CDR3 length: 16 amino acids. V lost 3 bases to trimming and J lost 0 bases, with 12 bases between them. Germline CDR1 reads SQVTM; CDR2 reads ANQGSEA.

V and J are TRBV9 and TRBJ2-7, with a tentative D call TRBD1 (7 bases). Per the germline V gene, CDR1 is SGDLS and CDR2 is YYNGEE. CDR3 length equals 14 residues. V dropped 3 bases and J dropped 5 bases, with 15 bases sitting between them. The CDR3 spells CASSAITGEDEQYF. The CDR3 DNA reads TGTGCCAGCAGCGCAATAACAGGGGAGGACGAGCAGTACTTC. Full variable domain (remainder filled in from reference TRBV9 and TRBJ2-7): DSGVTQTPKHLITATGQRVTLRCSPRSGDLSVYWYQQSLDQGLQFLIQYYNGEERAKGNILERFSAQQFPDLHSELNLSSLELGDSALYFCASSAITGEDEQYFGPGTRLTVT.

In its sample, this clone was seen a few times. CDR3 sequence: CASSSQGSYGYTF. CDR3 sequence (DNA): TGTGCCAGCAGCTCACAGGGGAGCTATGGCTACACCTTC. The chain employs TRBV6-1 and TRBJ1-2, with TRBD1 matching 7 bases. The junction had 5 bases not matched to a gene; V was cut back by 6 bases and J by 4 bases. Germline loops: CDR1 MNHNS, CDR2 SASEGT. The CDR3 is 13 amino acids.

The chain is built from TRBV9 and TRBJ2-1, with a possible D match to TRBD1 (6 bases). The CDR3 extends over 15 amino acids. The ends were cut back, 0 bases at V and 5 bases at J, with 12 bases in the middle. From germline, CDR1 is SGDLS and CDR2 YYNGEE. CDR3 nucleotides: TGTGCCAGCAGCGTAGCGAGGGGGTTGGACAATGAGCAGTTCTTC. Amino acid sequence: CASSVARGLDNEQFF.

This chain connects TRBV6-6 to TRBJ2-7; no firm D call. V was trimmed by 0 bases and J by 6 bases, leaving 3 bases between them. Germline lookup yields CDR1 MNHNY and CDR2 SVGAGI (reference sequence). The CDR3 spans 11 residues. In nucleotides, the CDR3 is TGTGCCAGCAGTTACTCCGGCGAGCAGTACTTC. Encoded protein: CASSYSGEQYF.

The V call is TRBV5-1, the J call TRBJ1-2; a possible D gene is TRBD1 (5 bases). The CDR3 is 14 amino acids. The V gene lost 6 bases and the J gene lost 4 bases, with 16 bases spanning the gap. Per the germline V gene, CDR1 is SGHRS and CDR2 is YFSETQ. In DNA, the CDR3 is TGCGCCAGCACCCCGGTGGGGGATAGCTATGGCTACACCTTC. Translation: CASTPVGDSYGYTF.

This chain joins TRBV5-8 and TRBJ2-3; TRBD1 aligns across 10 bases. This CDR3 has 15 residues. Germline V gene sequence: CDR1 SGHTS, CDR2 YDEGEE. V shed 6 bases and J 4 bases; nucleotides not matched to a gene: 8. This CDR3 reads CASTRGGQGSDTQYF. The CDR3 nucleotides read TGTGCCAGCACCCGAGGGGGACAGGGGTCAGATACGCAGTATTTT. Drawing the rest from reference TRBV5-8 and TRBJ2-3, the complete variable domain is EAGVTQSPTHLIKTRGQQATLRCSPISGHTSVYWYQQALGLGLQFLLWYDEGEERNRGNFPPRFSGRQFPNYSSELNVNALELEDSALYLCASTRGGQGSDTQYFGPGTRLTVL.

The chain uses TRBV10-3 and TRBJ1-1; TRBD1 aligns across 9 bases. This CDR3 has 14 amino acids. V dropped 6 bases and J dropped 5; count of bases not matched to a gene: 7. Germline CDR1 ENHRY, CDR2 SYGVKD. CDR3 coding DNA: TGTGCCATCAGATCCGGGACAGGGCAGACTGAAGCTTTCTTT. Protein product: CAIRSGTGQTEAFF.

CDR3 nucleotides: TGTGCCAGCAAATCCCTGGGGAGCATAGACACCGGGGAGCTGTTTTTT. Translation gives CASKSLGSIDTGELFF. V is TRBV5-6 and J is TRBJ2-2; D might be TRBD2 (5 bases). Germline V lookup: CDR1 SGHDT, CDR2 YYEEEE. Trimming stripped 6 bases from V and 3 bases from J, with 18 bases between. The CDR3 contains 16 residues.

The V gene is TRBV23-1, the J gene TRBJ1-4, with D possibly being TRBD1 (6 bases). TRBV23-1 is noted as an ORF with a role that remains uncertain. Deletions cut 7 bases from V and 4 bases from J, with 22 bases between. The CDR3 is 17 residues long. CDR3 nucleotides: TGCGCCAGCAAGGGGAGGGAGCAGGGGAGAAATAATGAAAAACTGTTTTTT. Encoded protein: CASKGREQGRNNEKLFF.

The J gene is TRBJ1-2, the V gene TRBV6-1; D gene uncertain. With 8 bases removed from V and 4 bases from J, the gap between germline ends came to 17 bases. Germline V gene sequence: CDR1 MNHNS, CDR2 SASEGT. The CDR3 totals 14 residues. Here the CDR3 reads CASFGPLPGYGYTF. In DNA, the CDR3 is TGTGCCAGCTTTGGTCCCCTGCCGGGCTATGGCTACACCTTC.

The chain uses TRBV14 and TRBJ2-6; the D is unclear. The CDR3 spans 16 residues. Germline V lookup: CDR1 SGHDN, CDR2 FVKESK. Between the trimmed V and J ends, which lost 3 bases and 0 bases, there was a span of 9 bases. The CDR3 bases are TGTGCCAGCAGCCAGGGCCCCATCTCTGGGGCCAACGTCCTGACTTTC. Its protein product is CASSQGPISGANVLTF.

The rearrangement joins TRBV10-3 to TRBJ1-2, with a weak D call TRBD1 (5 bases). The germline gives CDR1 ENHRY, CDR2 SYGVKD. This CDR3 has 12 residues. Between the trimmed V and J ends, which lost 4 bases and 7 bases, there was a span of 10 bases. The CDR3 DNA reads TGTGCCATCAGTGTTGGGGGTACTGGCTACACCTTC. It codes for CAISVGGTGYTF.

The V and J genes are TRBV18 and TRBJ1-2, with D unclear. There are 14 residues in the CDR3. Germline CDR1 reads KGHSH; CDR2 reads LQKENI. Trimming pared 2 bases from V and 8 bases from J, leaving 15 bases between. DNA for the CDR3: TGTGCCAGCTCACCATCTGCCCGGGCGGAGGGCTACACCTTC. Its protein product is CASSPSARAEGYTF.

J is TRBJ1-2 and V is TRBV5-1; 7 nucleotides align to TRBD1. This CDR3 has 16 residues. Looked up from germline, CDR1 is SGHRS and CDR2 is YFSETQ. J was trimmed by 2 bases and V by 4 bases; bases with no gene match: 11. CDR3 DNA sequence: TGCGCCAGCAGCCCCAGACAGGGACAAGGCAACTATGGCTACACCTTC. Its protein product is CASSPRQGQGNYGYTF.

This chain uses TRBV2 with TRBJ1-5; 11 positions agree with TRBD1. This CDR3 region has 14 residues. The germline CDR1 and CDR2 sequences are SNHLY and FYNNEI. V lost 7 bases, J lost 4 bases, and 3 bases stayed unmatched. CDR3 loop: CASTGTGGNQPQHF. The CDR3 nucleotides are TGTGCCAGCACCGGGACAGGGGGGAATCAGCCCCAGCATTTT.

The gene calls are TRBV7-3 and TRBJ2-2, with a possible D match to TRBD2 (6 bases). Trimming took 2 bases from V and 7 from J, leaving 8 bases between them. CDR3 length equals 13 residues. CDR1 is SGHTA and CDR2 is FQGTGA in the germline V gene. The CDR3 DNA sequence: TGTGCCAGCAGCTTAGCGGGGATCGGGGAGCTGTTTTTT. It encodes CASSLAGIGELFF.

The rearrangement joins TRBV7-8 to TRBJ2-5; 8 bases fit TRBD2. The CDR3 extends over 17 amino acids. CDR1 is SGHVS and CDR2 is FQNEAQ in the germline V gene. Losses at the gene ends were 1 base for V and 3 bases for J; bases not matched to a gene: 10. The CDR3 sequence is CASSLGLGGLVEETQYF. DNA of the CDR3: TGTGCCAGCAGCTTAGGTCTCGGGGGACTAGTGGAAGAGACCCAGTACTTC.

V and J are TRBV19 and TRBJ2-2; 11 bases agree with TRBD2. V lost 11 bases and J lost 0; bases outside the gene matches: 2. The CDR3 loop spans 14 amino acids. In germline, CDR1 is LNHDA, CDR2 SQIVND (reference sequence). The CDR3: CAVSGGANTGELFF. The CDR3, as DNA: TGTGCCGTTAGCGGGGGGGCGAACACCGGGGAGCTGTTTTTT.

V and J are TRBV7-2 and TRBJ2-7; perhaps D is TRBD1 or TRBD2 (5 bases each). CDR3 length equals 15 residues. The V and J ends lost 2 bases and 0 bases respectively, with 11 bases between them. The germline V gene has CDR1 SGHTA and CDR2 FQGNSA. This CDR3 is CASSLKGSSSYEQYF. In DNA form, the CDR3 reads TGTGCCAGCAGCTTAAAGGGGAGTAGCTCCTACGAGCAGTACTTC.

The genes are TRBV6-5 and TRBJ1-5; 7 nucleotides match TRBD1. Unmatched junction bases numbered 7, after V lost 6 bases and J lost 8 bases. Germline V CDR1 and CDR2: MNHEY, SVGAGI. This CDR3 comprises 13 residues. CDR3 nucleotides: TGTGCCAGCAGGCAGACAGGGAAGGAGCCCCAGCATTTT. It translates to CASRQTGKEPQHF.

The rearrangement uses TRBV18 and TRBJ1-4, with D possibly matching TRBD1 (6 bases). CDR3 size: 18 residues. V was pared by 6 bases and J by 0 bases, with 20 bases between. Germline V gene data show CDR1 as KGHSH and CDR2 as LQKENI. CDR3 nucleotide sequence: TGTGCCAGCTCGCAAGGTGCGGGACACCCGGCAACTAATGAAAAACTGTTTTTT. Encoded protein: CASSQGAGHPATNEKLFF.

The rearrangement links TRBV2 to TRBJ2-7; 11 bases are a match to TRBD1. CDR1 is SNHLY and CDR2 is FYNNEI in the germline V gene. The CDR3 is 16 residues long. With V trimmed by 8 bases and J by 3 bases, 12 bases remained unmatched. Here the CDR3 DNA reads TGTGCCAGCGAAATGACCCCGGGGACAGGGGGCTACGAGCAGTACTTC. It yields the protein CASEMTPGTGGYEQYF.

This rearrangement joins TRBV6-5 to TRBJ2-7, with D tentatively TRBD2 (5 bases). The germline gives CDR1 MNHEY, CDR2 SVGAGI. This CDR3 has 12 amino acids. V lost 6 bases and J 9 bases, leaving 15 bases between the germline ends. The CDR3, as DNA: TGTGCCAGCAGACCCGGGGTCCTCCGGCAGTACTTC. Protein: CASRPGVLRQYF.